The next 8 T cell receptor beta chains were all read from a single sample in a study. The TRBV12-4/TRBJ1-2 clonotypes were amplified using barcode primers with ligated adaptors. One entry per CDR3 protein, called by TCRdb with MiXCR from the multiplex PCR reads. The sample has roughly 500 distinct CDR3 sequences, 0.39% seen once; the top ten hold around 30%. Tregs were sorted as CD4+CD25+CD127-/low cells. The sequencing sample was made of tumor-infiltrating Tregs sorted from the breast tumor. The receptors were gathered from a female donor with breast cancer.

This clonotype qualifies as large (0.1 to 1%). The chain has TRBV12-3 or TRBV12-4 and TRBJ1-2, with TRBD1 as a possible D gene (6 bases). The ends were cut back, 6 bases at V and 4 bases at J, with 12 bases in the middle. CDR3 length: 13 residues. CDR3: CASRSQGLYGYTF. The DNA of the CDR3 is TGTGCCAGCAGGTCACAGGGACTCTATGGCTACACCTTC.

This clonotype has more than one count but fewer than ten. The CDR3 DNA reads as TGTGCCACCGGTCCGGGACAGGGGTACTATGGCTACACCTTC. Its translation: CATGPGQGYYGYTF. This chain connects TRBV12-3 or TRBV12-4 to TRBJ1-2; 10 nucleotides agree with TRBD1. The CDR3 is made up of 14 amino acids. J was trimmed by 3 bases and V by 10 bases; bases with no gene match: 8.

This clonotype is labeled as large. The chain links TRBV12-3 or TRBV12-4 to TRBJ1-2, with D unclear. CDR3 length equals 13 residues. The V and J ends lost 1 base and 3 bases respectively, with 6 bases between them. CDR3 residues: CASSLGQYYGYTF. CDR3 sequence (DNA): TGTGCCAGCAGTTTAGGGCAGTACTATGGCTACACCTTC.

By its share, this clonotype is medium-sized. This chain connects TRBV12-3 or TRBV12-4 to TRBJ1-2, with D perhaps TRBD1 (5 bases). The CDR3 has 16 amino acids. Trimming took off 6 bases at V and 4 bases at J, with 21 bases between the two ends. This CDR3 is CASSRATGRSLYGYTF. The CDR3 region has the DNA TGTGCCAGCAGCCGAGCAACGGGACGGAGCCTCTATGGCTACACCTTC.

This clonotype qualifies as medium-sized (0.01 to 0.1%). The chain is built from TRBV12-3 or TRBV12-4 and TRBJ1-2; no clear D. This CDR3 spans 14 amino acids. The germline V and J ends were trimmed by 5 bases and 6 bases, with 16 bases remaining between them. The CDR3 is CASSKEGRVDGYTF. The CDR3 DNA follows: TGTGCCAGCAGTAAGGAAGGGCGTGTTGATGGCTACACCTTC.

Relative to its sample, this clonotype is large. The chain has TRBV12-3 or TRBV12-4 and TRBJ1-2, with unresolved D. This CDR3 comprises 14 residues. V lost 3 bases, J lost 8 bases, and 16 bases lay in between. The CDR3 DNA sequence: TGTGCCAGCAGTTTGGGCAGCGGCTTAGGAGGCTACACCTTC. Protein sequence: CASSLGSGLGGYTF.

By share of the sample, this clonotype is large. The genes are TRBV12-3 or TRBV12-4 and TRBJ1-2; D ambiguous. Trimming pared 3 bases from V and 6 bases from J, leaving 8 bases between. This CDR3 spans 12 amino acids. This CDR3 is CASSFGQNGYTF. Here the CDR3 DNA reads TGTGCCAGCAGTTTCGGGCAGAATGGCTACACCTTC.

In this sample, this clonotype is medium-sized. In DNA, the CDR3 is TGTGCCAGCAGTTTAACGACCTATGGCTACACCTTC. This sequence encodes CASSLTTYGYTF. The chain joins TRBV12-3 or TRBV12-4 to TRBJ1-2; D is ambiguous. Trimming left V 2 bases short and J 4 bases short, with 5 bases between. CDR3 length: 12 amino acids.